A selection of T cell receptor beta chains follows, all from one sample in a study of T cell responses to AZD1222 COVID-19 vaccine. Profiling relied on immunoSEQ multiplex PCR, and the TCRdb table lists in-frame clones only, not all of them. The sample consists of under 150,000 clones, 93% of them appearing once. The starting material was peripheral blood, obtained on day 0 of AZD1222 vaccination. These receptor sequences come from an adult in good health. The CDR3 runs from the conserved cysteine through the conserved F or W. Fields, in order: J gene, clone size, V gene, D gene, CDR3 protein, CDR3 DNA. A D gene is named only where the DNA matches it firmly. The size entry is marked missing in some rows and otherwise reads once, few, many or a size class.

J: TRBJ2-3; size: -; V: TRBV4-1; D: TRBD2; CDR3: CASSQETDSGGITDTQYF; DNA: TGCGCCAGCAGCCAAGAAACAGATAGCGGGGGTATCACAGATACGCAGTATTTT
J: TRBJ1-4; size: -; V: TRBV4-2; D: -; CDR3: CASSQGFGLGNEKLFF; DNA: TGTGCCAGCAGCCAGGGCTTCGGGCTTGGTAATGAAAAACTGTTTTTT
J: TRBJ1-2; size: once; V: TRBV4-1; D: -; CDR3: CASSQDQGYTF; DNA: TGCGCCAGCAGCCAAGATCAGGGCTACACCTTC
J: TRBJ1-1; size: -; V: TRBV6-2/TRBV6-3; D: -; CDR3: CASSPSVGGNTEAFF; DNA: TGTGCCAGCAGCCCCTCCGTCGGGGGGAACACTGAAGCTTTCTTT
J: TRBJ1-1; size: -; V: TRBV19; D: -; CDR3: CASSIVQGTEAFF; DNA: TGTGCCAGTAGTATAGTACAGGGTACTGAAGCTTTCTTT
J: TRBJ1-5; size: -; V: TRBV2; D: TRBD1; CDR3: CASGQVNQPQHF; DNA: TGTGCCAGCGGACAGGTTAATCAGCCCCAGCATTTT
J: TRBJ2-7; size: -; V: TRBV11-2; D: -; CDR3: CASSLPRQVPYEQYF; DNA: TGTGCCAGCAGCTTACCTCGACAGGTACCCTACGAGCAGTACTTC
J: TRBJ2-7; size: -; V: TRBV7-2; D: TRBD2; CDR3: CASSLALGLAGGPGYEQYF; DNA: TGTGCCAGCAGCTTAGCGCTGGGACTAGCGGGAGGGCCAGGATACGAGCAGTACTTC
J: TRBJ1-2; size: -; V: TRBV27; D: -; CDR3: CASRDTYPGNYGYTF; DNA: TGTGCCAGCAGGGATACGTACCCCGGCAACTATGGCTACACCTTC
J: TRBJ2-1; size: -; V: TRBV12-5; D: TRBD2; CDR3: CASGFYGGVSYNEQFF; DNA: TGTGCTAGTGGTTTCTACGGGGGGGTTTCCTACAATGAGCAGTTCTTC
J: TRBJ2-1; size: -; V: TRBV18; D: TRBD2; CDR3: CASSPASGDSYNEQFF; DNA: TGTGCCAGCTCACCGGCTAGCGGGGACTCCTACAATGAGCAGTTCTTC
J: TRBJ2-3; size: -; V: TRBV7-2; D: -; CDR3: CASSSRPGRTDTQYF; DNA: TGTGCCAGCAGCTCGCGTCCGGGCCGCACAGATACGCAGTATTTT
J: TRBJ1-6; size: -; V: TRBV7-9; D: TRBD1; CDR3: CASRGQGARSPLHF; DNA: TGTGCCAGCAGAGGACAGGGGGCGCGTTCACCCCTCCACTTT
J: TRBJ2-1; size: once; V: TRBV30; D: -; CDR3: CAWSMTVANEQFF; DNA: TGTGCCTGGAGTATGACAGTAGCCAATGAGCAGTTCTTC
J: TRBJ1-3; size: -; V: TRBV29-1; D: -; CDR3: CSAPDSSGNTIYF; DNA: TGCAGCGCCCCGGACAGCTCTGGAAACACCATATATTTT
J: TRBJ1-6; size: -; V: TRBV25-1; D: -; CDR3: CASRWRTDNSPLHF; DNA: TGTGCCAGCAGATGGAGGACAGACAATTCACCCCTCCACTTT
J: TRBJ1-4; size: -; V: TRBV28; D: -; CDR3: CASRTNHQRGATNEKLFF; DNA: TGTGCCAGCAGGACTAACCATCAGAGGGGAGCAACTAATGAAAAACTGTTTTTT
J: TRBJ2-6; size: -; V: TRBV5-1; D: -; CDR3: CASSLYVGTEYSGANVLTF; DNA: TGCGCCAGCAGCTTGTATGTGGGGACGGAATACTCTGGGGCCAACGTCCTGACTTTC
J: TRBJ1-5; size: -; V: TRBV9; D: TRBD1; CDR3: CASSATPGQNQPQHF; DNA: TGTGCCAGCAGCGCCACTCCGGGACAGAATCAGCCCCAGCATTTT
J: TRBJ2-1; size: -; V: TRBV3-1/TRBV3-2; D: TRBD2; CDR3: CASRTSGDNEQFF; DNA: TGTGCCAGCCGGACTAGCGGAGACAATGAGCAGTTCTTC
J: TRBJ2-5; size: -; V: TRBV7-2; D: -; CDR3: CASSFLVQETQYF; DNA: TGTGCCAGCAGCTTTCTTGTTCAAGAGACCCAGTACTTC
J: TRBJ1-4; size: -; V: TRBV9; D: TRBD1; CDR3: CASSPGQAEKLFF; DNA: TGTGCCAGCAGCCCGGGACAGGCTGAAAAACTGTTTTTT
J: TRBJ1-1; size: -; V: TRBV3-1/TRBV3-2; D: -; CDR3: CASSLLGGPNTEAFF; DNA: TGTGCCAGCAGCCTCCTTGGGGGCCCGAACACTGAAGCTTTCTTT
J: TRBJ2-5; size: -; V: TRBV7-2; D: -; CDR3: CASSSRKAGGSGETQYF; DNA: TGTGCCAGCAGCTCGCGGAAAGCCGGGGGATCCGGAGAGACCCAGTACTTC
J: TRBJ2-3; size: -; V: TRBV11-2; D: TRBD2; CDR3: CASSSSGGRAADTQYF; DNA: TGTGCCAGCAGTTCCTCGGGCGGGAGGGCCGCAGATACGCAGTATTTT
J: TRBJ1-2; size: -; V: TRBV7-2; D: TRBD1; CDR3: CASSFGTGEFRGYTF; DNA: TGTGCCAGCAGCTTTGGGACAGGGGAGTTTCGTGGCTACACCTTC
J: TRBJ1-6; size: -; V: TRBV27; D: -; CDR3: CASSFLYDNSPLHF; DNA: TGTGCCAGCAGTTTCTTATATGATAATTCACCCCTCCACTTT
J: TRBJ2-1; size: -; V: TRBV19; D: -; CDR3: CASSIDYRYNEQFF; DNA: TGTGCCAGTAGTATAGATTACAGATACAATGAGCAGTTCTTC
J: TRBJ2-2; size: -; V: TRBV5-1; D: TRBD1; CDR3: CASSPQGATANTGELFF; DNA: TGCGCCAGCAGCCCACAGGGGGCCACGGCGAACACCGGGGAGCTGTTTTTT
J: TRBJ1-4; size: -; V: TRBV4-2; D: TRBD1; CDR3: CASSPQNIHRGTNEKLFF; DNA: TGTGCCAGCAGCCCCCAAAACATCCACAGGGGAACTAATGAAAAACTGTTTTTT
J: TRBJ2-3; size: -; V: TRBV3-1/TRBV3-2; D: TRBD2; CDR3: CASSQDGEREVGTDTQYF; DNA: TGTGCCAGCAGCCAAGACGGGGAGCGGGAGGTCGGCACAGATACGCAGTATTTT
J: TRBJ2-5; size: -; V: TRBV29-1; D: TRBD2; CDR3: CSVGTSQETQYF; DNA: TGCAGCGTTGGGACTAGCCAAGAGACCCAGTACTTC
J: TRBJ2-2; size: -; V: TRBV7-9; D: TRBD2; CDR3: CASSRTSGGLSGELFF; DNA: TGTGCCAGCAGCCGTACTAGCGGGGGTTTATCCGGGGAGCTGTTTTTT
J: TRBJ2-1; size: -; V: TRBV5-1; D: -; CDR3: CASSLGLINEQFF; DNA: TGCGCCAGCAGCTTGGGACTTATCAATGAGCAGTTCTTC
J: TRBJ2-3; size: -; V: TRBV10-3; D: -; CDR3: CAISEVGLISPDTQYF; DNA: TGTGCCATCAGTGAGGTCGGGTTAATTAGTCCAGATACGCAGTATTTT
J: TRBJ2-7; size: -; V: TRBV5-1; D: -; CDR3: CASSLDVRTYEQYF; DNA: TGCGCCAGCAGCTTGGACGTCAGAACCTACGAGCAGTACTTC
J: TRBJ2-7; size: -; V: TRBV5-1; D: -; CDR3: CASSLTRDRSYEQYF; DNA: TGCGCCAGCAGCTTGACAAGAGACAGGTCCTACGAGCAGTACTTC
J: TRBJ1-2; size: -; V: TRBV7-9; D: TRBD1; CDR3: CASSLQGAGGYGYTF; DNA: TGTGCCAGCAGTTTGCAGGGGGCTGGTGGGTATGGCTACACCTTC
J: TRBJ1-5; size: -; V: TRBV6-6; D: TRBD1; CDR3: CASTSDRGPNQPQHF; DNA: TGTGCCAGCACCAGCGACAGGGGTCCCAATCAGCCCCAGCATTTT
J: TRBJ2-1; size: -; V: TRBV3-1/TRBV3-2; D: TRBD2; CDR3: CASSHGTSGGAGFF; DNA: TGTGCCAGCAGCCACGGGACTAGCGGGGGCGCAGGGTTCTTC
J: TRBJ2-7; size: -; V: TRBV14; D: TRBD2; CDR3: CASSPRRSGRELYEQYF; DNA: TGTGCCAGCAGCCCCCGGCGGAGCGGGAGAGAACTCTACGAGCAGTACTTC
J: TRBJ1-2; size: -; V: TRBV30; D: -; CDR3: CAWSVGALVYGYTF; DNA: TGTGCCTGGAGTGTGGGAGCGCTAGTCTATGGCTACACCTTC
J: TRBJ1-2; size: -; V: TRBV3-1/TRBV3-2; D: -; CDR3: CASSQGERASYPNYGYTF; DNA: TGTGCCAGCAGCCAAGGAGAAAGGGCGTCGTATCCAAACTATGGCTACACCTTC
J: TRBJ2-7; size: -; V: TRBV28; D: TRBD2; CDR3: CASSVSSGGFFEQYF; DNA: TGTGCCAGCAGTGTTTCTAGCGGGGGGTTCTTCGAGCAGTACTTC
J: TRBJ2-1; size: -; V: TRBV7-2; D: -; CDR3: CASSWSDNEQFF; DNA: TGTGCCAGCAGCTGGTCCGACAATGAGCAGTTCTTC
J: TRBJ1-4; size: -; V: TRBV5-5; D: TRBD1; CDR3: CASSLGSGGGGEKLFF; DNA: TGTGCCAGCAGCTTGGGTTCAGGGGGAGGAGGAGAAAAACTGTTTTTT
J: TRBJ2-7; size: -; V: TRBV14; D: -; CDR3: CASSQDRERAGEQYF; DNA: TGTGCCAGCAGCCAAGATAGGGAAAGGGCGGGCGAGCAGTACTTC
J: TRBJ2-1; size: -; V: TRBV5-5; D: TRBD2; CDR3: CASSWGTSGIPEQFF; DNA: TGTGCCAGCAGCTGGGGGACTAGCGGCATTCCTGAGCAGTTCTTC
J: TRBJ2-2; size: -; V: TRBV19; D: -; CDR3: CASSIGLGSGELFF; DNA: TGTGCCAGTAGTATAGGGTTGGGGTCCGGGGAGCTGTTTTTT
J: TRBJ1-2; size: -; V: TRBV18; D: -; CDR3: CASSPPLQWRDYGYTF; DNA: TGTGCCAGCTCACCACCCCTACAATGGAGGGACTATGGCTACACCTTC
J: TRBJ2-6; size: once; V: TRBV28; D: -; CDR3: CASTLGPGRSGANVLTF; DNA: TGTGCCAGCACCTTAGGACCAGGGCGGTCTGGGGCCAACGTCCTGACTTTC
J: TRBJ2-3; size: -; V: TRBV6-2/TRBV6-3; D: -; CDR3: CASSYSPVYTDTQYF; DNA: TGTGCCAGCAGTTACTCCCCAGTATACACAGATACGCAGTATTTT
J: TRBJ2-7; size: -; V: TRBV9; D: TRBD1; CDR3: CASSAWTGDEQYF; DNA: TGTGCCAGCAGCGCCTGGACAGGGGACGAGCAGTACTTC
J: TRBJ2-1; size: once; V: TRBV6-5; D: -; CDR3: CASNYGNEQFF; DNA: TGTGCCAGCAATTACGGAAATGAGCAGTTCTTC
J: TRBJ2-7; size: -; V: TRBV6-2/TRBV6-3; D: -; CDR3: CASSYPVITYEQYF; DNA: TGTGCCAGCAGTTACCCGGTTATTACCTACGAGCAGTACTTC